This entry features one T cell receptor beta chain sequence. The antigen is undetermined. V lost 0 bases to trimming and J lost 0 bases, with 11 bases between them. The V gene's germline CDR1 is LGHNA and CDR2 YNFKEQ. This CDR3 is built from 16 residues. This specimen comes from a study of T cell repertoires in cytomegalovirus infection. Across the whole study: Public TCR beta signatures marked donors with CMV infection and the matching HLA. Whole-study findings and limits: Cumulative frequency (of public TCR beta family members) identified carriers of CMV plus the relevant HLA. HLA-C-restricted CMV-specific TCR beta clonotypes prevailed in the ex vivo response.

In TCRdb, the reads were re-called with MiXCR into one record per CDR3 protein. The sample consists of under 200,000 distinct CDR3 sequences, approximately 9.6% of them appearing once. The chain couples TRBV4-2 to TRBJ1-2; D is undetermined. This clonotype was obtained from a human donor in good health (CMV status not recorded). Some clones in this sample may be carry-over from other donors' samples. The sequencing sample was made of PBMCs. For the CDR3, the DNA is TGTGCCAGCAGCCAAGAACTGGGAGATACTAACTATGGCTACACCTTC. Its protein is CASSQELGDTNYGYTF.